A selection of T cell receptor beta chains follows, all from one sample in a study of identifying expanded T cells in peripheral blood. Sequenced by immunoSEQ multiplex PCR; TCRdb stores in-frame clones only, minus some. The sample lists over 90,000 clones, about 87% occurring once. The sequencing input was blood. The receptor set was obtained from a person between 18 and 69 years old in good health. The CDR3 runs from the conserved cysteine through the conserved F or W. The D gene is left open where the match is weak. Clone size is stated in some rows and not others, as once, few, many or a class when expanded.

abundance: NA; j_gene: TRBJ2-7; v_gene: TRBV28; d_gene: NA; CDR3aa: CASSYSQVYEQYF; CDR3nt: TGTGCCAGCAGTTACTCCCAGGTCTACGAGCAGTACTTC
abundance: NA; j_gene: TRBJ2-7; v_gene: TRBV14; d_gene: NA; CDR3aa: CASARTYEQYF; CDR3nt: TGTGCCAGCGCCCGAACCTACGAGCAGTACTTC
abundance: NA; j_gene: TRBJ2-6; v_gene: TRBV28; d_gene: NA; CDR3aa: CASSFSLRYSVSGANVLTF; CDR3nt: TGTGCCAGCAGTTTCAGTTTACGTTATTCAGTCTCTGGGGCCAACGTCCTGACTTTC
abundance: few; j_gene: TRBJ1-3; v_gene: TRBV5-4; d_gene: NA; CDR3aa: CASSLQGFGNTIYF; CDR3nt: TGTGCCAGCAGCCTACAGGGTTTTGGAAACACCATATATTTT
abundance: NA; j_gene: TRBJ2-3; v_gene: TRBV7-9; d_gene: TRBD2; CDR3aa: CASIRTSIADTQYF; CDR3nt: TGTGCCAGCATCCGGACTAGCATCGCAGATACGCAGTATTTT
abundance: once; j_gene: TRBJ2-5; v_gene: TRBV7-7; d_gene: TRBD1; CDR3aa: CASSHDRGRGETQYF; CDR3nt: TGTGCCAGCAGCCATGACAGGGGCCGGGGAGAGACCCAGTACTTC
abundance: NA; j_gene: TRBJ1-1; v_gene: TRBV15; d_gene: NA; CDR3aa: CATSRGLGTGAFF; CDR3nt: TGTGCCACCAGCAGGGGCTTAGGGACGGGTGCTTTCTTT
abundance: NA; j_gene: TRBJ1-5; v_gene: TRBV7-2; d_gene: NA; CDR3aa: CASSLDPLDDQPQHF; CDR3nt: TGTGCCAGCAGCCTGGACCCCCTGGATGATCAGCCCCAGCATTTT
abundance: NA; j_gene: TRBJ1-2; v_gene: TRBV28; d_gene: NA; CDR3aa: CASSSLGNNYGYTF; CDR3nt: TGTGCCAGCAGTTCCTTGGGTAATAACTATGGCTACACCTTC
abundance: NA; j_gene: TRBJ2-3; v_gene: TRBV2; d_gene: TRBD1; CDR3aa: CASSATGATADTQYF; CDR3nt: TGTGCCAGCAGTGCCACAGGGGCGACGGCAGATACGCAGTATTTT
abundance: NA; j_gene: TRBJ1-1; v_gene: TRBV7-9; d_gene: NA; CDR3aa: CASSFGTYTEAFF; CDR3nt: TGTGCCAGCAGCTTTGGCACATACACTGAAGCTTTCTTT
abundance: NA; j_gene: TRBJ2-3; v_gene: TRBV7-2; d_gene: NA; CDR3aa: CASSSDRLTDTQYF; CDR3nt: TGTGCCAGCAGCTCGGACAGACTCACAGATACGCAGTATTTT
abundance: NA; j_gene: TRBJ2-2; v_gene: TRBV19; d_gene: NA; CDR3aa: CASSPGPANTGELFF; CDR3nt: TGTGCCAGTAGCCCGGGACCAGCGAACACCGGGGAGCTGTTTTTT
abundance: NA; j_gene: TRBJ2-7; v_gene: TRBV28; d_gene: TRBD2; CDR3aa: CASSPLAGGSSPYEQYF; CDR3nt: TGTGCCAGCAGCCCGTTAGCGGGAGGATCATCACCCTACGAGCAGTACTTC
abundance: NA; j_gene: TRBJ1-3; v_gene: TRBV18; d_gene: TRBD1; CDR3aa: CASSFGTASSGNTIYF; CDR3nt: TGTGCCAGCTCGTTTGGGACAGCAAGCTCTGGAAACACCATATATTTT
abundance: NA; j_gene: TRBJ2-4; v_gene: TRBV4-1; d_gene: NA; CDR3aa: CASSQNPQGGDKNIQYF; CDR3nt: TGCGCCAGCAGCCAAAATCCTCAGGGTGGGGACAAAAACATTCAGTACTTC
abundance: NA; j_gene: TRBJ2-7; v_gene: TRBV2; d_gene: TRBD1; CDR3aa: CASYRDSISYEQYF; CDR3nt: TGTGCCAGCTACCGGGACAGTATCAGCTACGAGCAGTACTTC
abundance: NA; j_gene: TRBJ1-2; v_gene: TRBV11-2; d_gene: NA; CDR3aa: CASSLETGNYGYTF; CDR3nt: TGTGCCAGCAGCTTAGAAACGGGGAACTATGGCTACACCTTC
abundance: NA; j_gene: TRBJ2-7; v_gene: TRBV28; d_gene: NA; CDR3aa: CASSFSGFGQYF; CDR3nt: TGTGCCAGCAGTTTTTCGGGCTTCGGGCAGTACTTC
abundance: few; j_gene: TRBJ2-7; v_gene: TRBV6-5; d_gene: NA; CDR3aa: CASRGEPYEQYF; CDR3nt: TGTGCCAGCAGGGGTGAGCCCTACGAGCAGTACTTC
abundance: NA; j_gene: TRBJ2-5; v_gene: TRBV11-3; d_gene: NA; CDR3aa: CASSLGDDGQETQYF; CDR3nt: TGTGCCAGCAGCTTAGGAGACGACGGCCAAGAGACCCAGTACTTC
abundance: NA; j_gene: TRBJ2-3; v_gene: TRBV2; d_gene: TRBD2; CDR3aa: CASSERTSGSTDTQYF; CDR3nt: TGTGCCAGCAGTGAACGGACTAGCGGTAGCACAGATACGCAGTATTTT
abundance: NA; j_gene: TRBJ1-3; v_gene: TRBV6-4; d_gene: NA; CDR3aa: CASSDFRDLSGNTIYF; CDR3nt: TGTGCCAGCAGTGACTTTCGGGACCTTTCTGGAAACACCATATATTTT
abundance: NA; j_gene: TRBJ2-1; v_gene: TRBV25-1; d_gene: NA; CDR3aa: CASSESEGAYYNEQFF; CDR3nt: TGTGCCAGCAGTGAATCGGAGGGGGCCTACTACAATGAGCAGTTCTTC
abundance: NA; j_gene: TRBJ2-7; v_gene: TRBV21-1; d_gene: NA; CDR3aa: CASSPTGSKFREQYF; CDR3nt: TGTGCCAGCAGCCCCACAGGGAGTAAGTTTCGTGAGCAGTACTTC
abundance: NA; j_gene: TRBJ2-3; v_gene: TRBV5-1; d_gene: TRBD2; CDR3aa: CASSLFSGNTDTQYF; CDR3nt: TGCGCCAGCAGCTTGTTTAGCGGGAACACAGATACGCAGTATTTT
abundance: NA; j_gene: TRBJ2-2; v_gene: TRBV19; d_gene: NA; CDR3aa: CASRTQGGNTGELFF; CDR3nt: TGTGCCAGTAGGACCCAGGGAGGGAACACCGGGGAGCTGTTTTTT
abundance: NA; j_gene: TRBJ2-5; v_gene: TRBV7-3; d_gene: NA; CDR3aa: CASSKYAGLQETQYF; CDR3nt: TGTGCCAGCAGCAAATATGCGGGGCTTCAAGAGACCCAGTACTTC
abundance: NA; j_gene: TRBJ2-1; v_gene: TRBV5-1; d_gene: NA; CDR3aa: CASSFRDSKGGGEQFF; CDR3nt: TGCGCCAGCAGCTTTCGGGACTCGAAAGGCGGTGGTGAGCAGTTCTTC
abundance: NA; j_gene: TRBJ1-1; v_gene: TRBV6-5; d_gene: NA; CDR3aa: CASSPGTYIGAFF; CDR3nt: TGTGCCAGCAGTCCCGGGACTTACATAGGAGCTTTCTTT
abundance: NA; j_gene: TRBJ2-7; v_gene: TRBV7-2; d_gene: NA; CDR3aa: CASSPLGLGTYEQYF; CDR3nt: TGTGCCAGCAGCCCCTTGGGTCTGGGGACCTACGAGCAGTACTTC
abundance: once; j_gene: TRBJ1-4; v_gene: TRBV5-1; d_gene: TRBD1; CDR3aa: CASSREGAVNEKLFF; CDR3nt: TGCGCCAGCAGCCGCGAGGGGGCGGTTAATGAAAAACTGTTTTTT
abundance: NA; j_gene: TRBJ2-3; v_gene: TRBV11-1; d_gene: TRBD2; CDR3aa: CASSRSGGTDTQYF; CDR3nt: TGTGCCAGCAGCCGTAGCGGGGGCACAGATACGCAGTATTTT
abundance: NA; j_gene: TRBJ1-5; v_gene: TRBV2; d_gene: NA; CDR3aa: CASSEQPLNQPQHF; CDR3nt: TGTGCCAGCAGTGAGCAACCGCTCAATCAGCCCCAGCATTTT
abundance: NA; j_gene: TRBJ2-5; v_gene: TRBV11-1; d_gene: NA; CDR3aa: CASSLDGFQNQETQYF; CDR3nt: TGTGCCAGCAGCTTAGACGGTTTCCAGAATCAAGAGACCCAGTACTTC
abundance: NA; j_gene: TRBJ2-3; v_gene: TRBV5-1; d_gene: TRBD2; CDR3aa: CASSLSPSGTTDTQYF; CDR3nt: TGCGCCAGCAGCCTCTCCCCTAGCGGGACCACAGATACGCAGTATTTT
abundance: NA; j_gene: TRBJ1-1; v_gene: TRBV5-1; d_gene: NA; CDR3aa: CASSLGMNTEAFF; CDR3nt: TGCGCCAGCAGCTTGGGGATGAACACTGAAGCTTTCTTT
abundance: NA; j_gene: TRBJ1-4; v_gene: TRBV6-1; d_gene: NA; CDR3aa: CASSTGRPFGEKLFF; CDR3nt: TGTGCCAGCAGTACGGGACGGCCTTTTGGTGAAAAACTGTTTTTT
abundance: NA; j_gene: TRBJ1-3; v_gene: TRBV30; d_gene: NA; CDR3aa: CAWRGMGNTIYF; CDR3nt: TGTGCCTGGAGGGGGATGGGAAACACCATATATTTT
abundance: NA; j_gene: TRBJ1-1; v_gene: TRBV6-6; d_gene: NA; CDR3aa: CASTPGQIEGTEAFF; CDR3nt: TGTGCCAGCACCCCGGGACAAATCGAAGGCACTGAAGCTTTCTTT
abundance: NA; j_gene: TRBJ1-1; v_gene: TRBV11-2; d_gene: NA; CDR3aa: CASSILTVGEAFF; CDR3nt: TGTGCCAGCAGCATCCTGACAGTCGGTGAAGCTTTCTTT
abundance: NA; j_gene: TRBJ1-2; v_gene: TRBV6-6; d_gene: TRBD1; CDR3aa: CASKLGQGDYGYTF; CDR3nt: TGTGCCAGCAAACTTGGGCAGGGGGATTATGGCTACACCTTC
abundance: NA; j_gene: TRBJ1-4; v_gene: TRBV9; d_gene: NA; CDR3aa: CASSVGLAANEKLFF; CDR3nt: TGTGCCAGCAGCGTAGGACTGGCGGCTAATGAAAAACTGTTTTTT
abundance: NA; j_gene: TRBJ2-2; v_gene: TRBV5-4; d_gene: TRBD1; CDR3aa: CASSRGQYPTGELFF; CDR3nt: TGTGCCAGCAGCCGGGGACAGTATCCCACCGGGGAGCTGTTTTTT